This entry describes one T cell receptor (beta chain). Researchers ran the PCR with 60 Vbeta and 13 Jbeta primers. As handled by the study authors: In a later analysis, the count reached tens of millions of unique TCR beta chains, with 9 million to 11 million shared. Sequencing was performed with immunoSEQ multiplex PCR; in TCRdb, only in-frame clones are kept and a portion is missing. For V, J and clone size, that table is used; D and trimming come from the DNA. The repertoire holds 150,000 to 200,000 clones, about 75% seen once, with roughly 13% in the top ten. The entry originates in a study of cytomegalovirus exposure and HLA in healthy donors. The length of the CDR3 is 15 residues. The V end lost 4 bases, the J end lost 3 bases, and 13 bases lay between the germline ends. Germline-derived CDR1 and CDR2 are SGDLS and YYNGEE.

The sequenced sample was PBMCs. The origin of this receptor is a man aged 50 or older in good health and CMV-seropositive. V usage is TRBV9 and J usage is TRBJ1-4, with D possibly TRBD1 on 6 matching bases. DNA for the CDR3: TGTGCCAGCAGCACCTTAGGGGGATCTAATGAAAAACTGTTTTTT. Amino acids: CASSTLGGSNEKLFF.